This TCR beta chain was found in a study of T cell responses to AZD1222 COVID-19 vaccine. Comments on this clone: Its specificity is unknown.

TCRdb's copy holds only in-frame clones and misses some; the assay was immunoSEQ multiplex PCR. The top ten clones hold about 2.1% of a sample with some 180,000 clones, about 93% of them seen once. The CDR3 has 16 residues. V shed 2 bases and J 1 base; nucleotides not matched to a gene: 4. Germline V gives CDR1 MNHNS, CDR2 SASEGT. Study-wide results and caveats: Donor demographics were predominantly white British with a female majority; clonal diversity may be underestimated.

The genes are TRBV6-1 and TRBJ1-5; 8 bases fit TRBD1. The source of this sequence is an adult who received the AZD1222 COVID-19 vaccine. The specimen was peripheral blood, collected 28 days after the second AZD1222 dose. The CDR3, as DNA: TGTGCCAGCAGTGAACAGGGGGCCAGGAGCAATCAGCCCCAGCATTTT. It encodes CASSEQGARSNQPQHF.